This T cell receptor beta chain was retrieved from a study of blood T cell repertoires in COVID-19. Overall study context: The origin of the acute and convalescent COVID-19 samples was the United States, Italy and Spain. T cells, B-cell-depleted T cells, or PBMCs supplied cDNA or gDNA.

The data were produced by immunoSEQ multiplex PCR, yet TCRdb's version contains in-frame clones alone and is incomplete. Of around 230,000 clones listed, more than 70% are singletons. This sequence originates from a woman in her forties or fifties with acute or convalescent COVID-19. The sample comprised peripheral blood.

CDR3 nucleotides: TGTGCCAGCAGCTCCGGGACAGAAAATGAAAAACTGTTTTTT. It translates to CASSSGTENEKLFF. The chain employs TRBV5-4 and TRBJ1-4; 7 bases are shared with TRBD1. The germline V gene encodes CDR1 SGHNT and CDR2 YYREEE (reference sequence). The CDR3 is made up of 14 amino acids. V shed 3 bases and J 5 bases; nucleotides not matched to a gene: 4.